A selection of T cell receptor beta chains follows, all from one sample in a study of T cell changes during pregnancy in multiple sclerosis. Sequencing was performed with immunoSEQ multiplex PCR; in TCRdb, only in-frame clones are kept and a portion is missing. The sample shows 37,000 or so clones, less than 95% of them seen only once. The sequencing used peripheral blood, collected in the third trimester of pregnancy. The receptors were gathered from a female donor with multiple sclerosis, enrolled in a pregnancy study. The CDR3 runs from the conserved cysteine through the conserved F or W. The D gene is left open where the match is weak. Not every row has a clone size; where given, it reads once, few, many or a size class.

>NA|NA|TRBV29-1|TRBJ2-7
CSVDGLNYEQYF
TGCAGCGTTGATGGACTCAACTACGAGCAGTACTTC
>NA|TRBD1|TRBV4-1|TRBJ1-4
CASSQDQTGQTTNEKLFF
TGCGCCAGCAGCCAAGATCAAACGGGACAGACAACTAATGAAAAACTGTTTTTT
>NA|TRBD2|TRBV5-6|TRBJ2-7
CASSLWGGIYEQYF
TGTGCCAGCAGCTTGTGGGGGGGGATCTACGAGCAGTACTTC
>NA|NA|TRBV30|TRBJ1-6
CAWSVGQGYNSPLHF
TGTGCCTGGAGTGTAGGGCAGGGCTATAATTCACCCCTCCACTTT
>NA|NA|TRBV6-5|TRBJ2-7
CASRVTGSSYEQYF
TGTGCCAGCAGGGTAACAGGTTCTTCCTACGAGCAGTACTTC
>NA|TRBD2|TRBV12-5|TRBJ2-7
CASGLSGGAEQYF
TGTGCTAGTGGTTTGAGCGGGGGGGCCGAGCAGTACTTC
>NA|TRBD1|TRBV7-2|TRBJ2-7
CASSLGGQGFYEQYF
TGTGCCAGCAGCTTAGGGGGACAGGGCTTCTACGAGCAGTACTTC
>NA|TRBD2|TRBV5-1|TRBJ2-3
CASSSQAGTSGGLTDTQYF
TGCGCCAGCAGTTCGCAAGCCGGGACTAGCGGGGGTTTGACAGATACGCAGTATTTT
>once|TRBD2|TRBV4-3|TRBJ2-2
CASESGAGGNTGELFF
TGCGCCAGCGAAAGCGGGGCGGGGGGAAACACCGGGGAGCTGTTTTTT
>NA|NA|TRBV6-1|TRBJ1-1
CASSGGHGVAEAFF
TGTGCCAGCAGTGGCGGGCACGGGGTCGCTGAAGCTTTCTTT
>NA|TRBD1|TRBV5-1|TRBJ1-1
CASSLGPGGLTEAFF
TGCGCCAGCAGCTTGGGCCCAGGGGGGCTCACTGAAGCTTTCTTT
>NA|NA|TRBV28|TRBJ1-2
CASSRDGTHGYTF
TGTGCCAGCAGCCGGGACGGGACTCATGGCTACACCTTC
>NA|TRBD1|TRBV6-5|TRBJ1-2
CASSSTGIGGYTF
TGTGCCAGCAGTTCGACAGGGATTGGTGGCTACACCTTC
>NA|NA|TRBV5-4|TRBJ2-7
CASSLNDIITYEQYF
TGTGCCAGCAGCTTGAACGACATCATTACCTACGAGCAGTACTTC
>NA|TRBD2|TRBV9|TRBJ2-5
CASSDVAGGQETQYF
TGTGCCAGCAGCGACGTAGCGGGAGGCCAAGAGACCCAGTACTTC
>NA|NA|TRBV19|TRBJ1-5
CASKRDSSNQPQHF
TGTGCCAGCAAACGGGACTCAAGCAATCAGCCCCAGCATTTT
>NA|TRBD2|TRBV7-3|TRBJ2-1
CASSLTTQGLAGANNEQFF
TGTGCCAGCAGCTTAACCACCCAAGGACTAGCGGGTGCAAACAATGAGCAGTTCTTC
>NA|TRBD1|TRBV18|TRBJ1-1
CASSQRTGGRNTEAFF
TGTGCCAGCTCACAACGGACAGGGGGTAGGAACACTGAAGCTTTCTTT
>NA|TRBD2|TRBV27|TRBJ2-1
CASSLSRLAGLYNEQFF
TGTGCCAGCAGTTTATCTCGACTAGCGGGCCTTTACAATGAGCAGTTCTTC
>NA|TRBD2|TRBV5-4|TRBJ2-7
CASSLTKTSGGSYEQYF
TGTGCCAGCAGCTTAACTAAAACTAGCGGAGGATCCTACGAGCAGTACTTC